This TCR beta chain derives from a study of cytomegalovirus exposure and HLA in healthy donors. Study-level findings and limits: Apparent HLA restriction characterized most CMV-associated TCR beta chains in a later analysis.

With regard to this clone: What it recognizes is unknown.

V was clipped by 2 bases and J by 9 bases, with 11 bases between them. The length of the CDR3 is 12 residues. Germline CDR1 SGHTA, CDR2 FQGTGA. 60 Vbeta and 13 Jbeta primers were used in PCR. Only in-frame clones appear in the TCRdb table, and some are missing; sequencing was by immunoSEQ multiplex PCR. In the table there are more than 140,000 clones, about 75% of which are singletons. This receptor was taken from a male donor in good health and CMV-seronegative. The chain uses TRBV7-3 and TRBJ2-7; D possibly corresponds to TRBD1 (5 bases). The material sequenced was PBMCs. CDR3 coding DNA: TGTGCCAGCAGCTTAGAAGGGGCGGTGCAGTACTTC. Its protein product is CASSLEGAVQYF. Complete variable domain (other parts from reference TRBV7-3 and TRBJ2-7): GAGVSQTPSNKVTEKGKYVELRCDPISGHTALYWYRQSLGQGPEFLIYFQGTGAADDSGLPNDRFFAVRPEGSVSTLKIQRTERGDSAVYLCASSLEGAVQYFGPGTRLTVT.